The text below deals with one T cell receptor beta chain. This sample was taken from a study of blood T cell repertoires in COVID-19. Clones were read by immunoSEQ multiplex PCR, and TCRdb kept only the in-frame ones, dropping some. Here the sample spans 250,000 to 300,000 clones, roughly 89% being singletons. Trimming took off 4 bases at V and 0 bases at J, with 7 bases between the two ends. The germline CDR1 and CDR2 sequences are LNHDA and SQIVND (reference sequence). The CDR3 runs to 14 residues. V and J are TRBV19 and TRBJ1-5, with TRBD1 as a possible D gene (5 bases). The sequence was obtained from a middle-aged man with acute or convalescent COVID-19. Sequenced: peripheral blood. The CDR3 region is CASSRTISNQPQHF. The CDR3 DNA follows: TGTGCCAGTAGTAGGACAATTAGCAATCAGCCCCAGCATTTT.